This passage covers 14 T cell receptor beta chains from one sample sequenced in a study of shared clonotypes between healthy human individuals (dated by TCRdb to about 2020). CD8 naive samples were obtained by positive selection for CCR7 among CD45RO-negative cells, yielding a CD45RA+CCR7+ population from which TemRA cells were excluded. Library method: the immunoSEQ multiplex PCR assay. This is the immuneACCESS table as TCRdb keeps it, with only in-frame sequences that have V and J called. A part of the clones is gone; compared with another copy, unresolved V genes explain less than half, and the rest is unexplained. The sample table records some 2,100,000 clones; under 95% of these occur just once. The ten largest account for approximately 1.7% of the sample. The source material was naive CD8+ T cells from PBMCs. The cell subset or site tag for this specimen amounts to: CD45RA+CCR7+. These receptors were collected from a man aged 18 to 35 in good health. Some clones in this sample may be carry-over from other donors' samples.

The J gene is TRBJ2-3, the V gene TRBV10-3; 10 bases fit TRBD2. The ends lost 4 bases at V and 1 base at J; junction bases unmatched: 2. From germline, CDR1 is ENHRY and CDR2 SYGVKD. CDR3 size: 15 residues. The CDR3 sequence is CAISGLAGGTDTQYF. DNA of the CDR3: TGTGCCATCAGTGGTCTAGCGGGGGGCACAGATACGCAGTATTTT.

The chain uses TRBV28 and TRBJ1-5; D not certain. Trimming cost V 6 bases and J 5 bases, with 11 bases left between them. CDR1 is MDHEN and CDR2 is SYDVKM in the germline V gene. The CDR3 spans 13 residues. This chain's CDR3 is CASSSTSDQPQHF. The CDR3 bases are TGTGCCAGCAGCTCCACGAGCGATCAGCCCCAGCATTTT.

The V gene is TRBV6-1, the J gene TRBJ2-1; 11 bases agree with TRBD1. Germline lookup yields CDR1 MNHNS and CDR2 SASEGT. The trim removed 6 bases at V and 3 bases at J, leaving 1 base unmatched. This CDR3 comprises 14 residues. This chain's CDR3 is CASRGTGGYNEQFF. CDR3 DNA sequence: TGTGCCAGCAGAGGGACAGGGGGCTACAATGAGCAGTTCTTC.

The genes are TRBV11-2 and TRBJ1-2; D remains unclear. The CDR3 length is 17 residues. Trimming shortened V by 0 bases and J by 2 bases, and 16 bases separated the two germline ends. Germline V CDR1 and CDR2: SGHAT, FQNNGV. CDR3 nucleotide sequence: TGTGCCAGCAGCTTAGATCACCTTACGGTCCAAAACTATGGCTACACCTTC. Residues: CASSLDHLTVQNYGYTF.

This chain connects TRBV2 to TRBJ2-2, with D hard to call. The germline gives CDR1 SNHLY, CDR2 FYNNEI. This CDR3 is built from 16 residues. Trimming cost V 3 bases and J 0 bases, with 11 bases left between them. The CDR3 sequence: CASSDAEDANTGELFF. The DNA for the CDR3 is TGTGCCAGCAGTGATGCAGAGGACGCGAACACCGGGGAGCTGTTTTTT.

The genes are TRBV27 and TRBJ2-7; 8 bases are shared with TRBD2. The CDR3 sequence is 15 residues long. V dropped 1 base and J dropped 3; count of bases not matched to a gene: 5. From germline, CDR1 is MNHEY and CDR2 SMNVEV (reference sequence). The CDR3, as DNA: TGTGCCAGCAGTTTATTAGCGGGACAAATCTACGAGCAGTACTTC. This sequence encodes CASSLLAGQIYEQYF.

The rearrangement uses TRBV6-1 and TRBJ1-5; D unclear. The germline V gene encodes CDR1 MNHNS and CDR2 SASEGT. The CDR3 consists of 16 residues. V lost 0 bases and J lost 4, with 13 bases in between. CDR3 sequence: CASSEALRPNNQPQHF. CDR3 coding DNA: TGTGCCAGCAGTGAAGCGCTCAGACCGAATAATCAGCCCCAGCATTTT.

The V gene is TRBV27, the J gene TRBJ2-2, with 7 nucleotides matching TRBD2. The CDR3 is 17 residues long. Looked up from germline, CDR1 is MNHEY and CDR2 is SMNVEV (reference sequence). Germline trimming cut 6 bases from V and 3 bases from J; bases unmatched to any gene: 13. This CDR3 reads CASRAEEGGSYTGELFF. CDR3 in DNA: TGTGCCAGCAGGGCCGAGGAGGGCGGGAGCTACACCGGGGAGCTGTTTTTT.

J is TRBJ2-5 and V is TRBV18; tentatively, D is TRBD1 or TRBD2 (5 bases each). The CDR3 contains 14 residues. Germline CDR1 reads KGHSH; CDR2 reads LQKENI. Trimming removed 3 bases at V and 0 bases at J, with 8 bases between. Here the CDR3 reads CASSPGRDQETQYF. The CDR3 nucleotides are TGTGCCAGCTCACCGGGGCGGGACCAAGAGACCCAGTACTTC. The full variable domain, in which reference TRBV18 and TRBJ2-5 provide the parts outside the CDR3, is NAGVMQNPRHLVRRRGQEARLRCSPMKGHSHVYWYRQLPEEGLKFMVYLQKENIIDESGMPKERFSAEFPKEGPSILRIQQVVRGDSAAYFCASSPGRDQETQYFGPGTRLLVL.

The rearrangement joins TRBV2 to TRBJ1-2; 7 bases line up with TRBD1. The trim removed 5 bases at V and 5 bases at J, leaving 8 bases unmatched. Germline CDR1 and CDR2: SNHLY and FYNNEI. The length of the CDR3 is 14 residues. The CDR3 DNA reads as TGTGCCAGCAGTTTACCGGGACAGAGATATGGCTACACCTTC. As protein: CASSLPGQRYGYTF.

This chain joins TRBV5-5 and TRBJ2-1; a weak D match, TRBD2 (7 bases). The length of the CDR3 is 14 residues. Trimming stripped 4 bases from V and 5 bases from J, with 13 bases between. Germline CDR1 and CDR2: SGHKS and YYEKEE (reference sequence). The CDR3 protein is CASSRGGGNNEQFF. The CDR3 DNA sequence: TGTGCCAGCAGCCGAGGGGGAGGGAACAATGAGCAGTTCTTC.

This chain links TRBV28 with TRBJ2-5; 7 nucleotides match TRBD1. Losses at the gene ends were 1 base for V and 4 bases for J; bases not matched to a gene: 9. The CDR3 has 16 residues. In germline, CDR1 is MDHEN, CDR2 SYDVKM. CDR3 region: CASSLLGGGLAETQYF. In DNA form, the CDR3 reads TGTGCCAGCAGTTTATTAGGGGGCGGGTTGGCAGAGACCCAGTACTTC.

The chain couples TRBV7-9 to TRBJ2-7, with D possibly TRBD2 on 5 matching bases. V lost 5 bases, J lost 4 bases, and 12 bases lay in between. Germline values: CDR1 SEHNR, CDR2 FQNEAQ (reference sequence). The CDR3 has 13 amino acids. This CDR3 is CASSPLGKYEQYF. The CDR3 nucleotides are TGTGCCAGCAGCCCACTAGGGAAGTACGAGCAGTACTTC.

V gene TRBV6-1 combines with J gene TRBJ2-3; TRBD1 agrees at 7 bases. Per the germline V gene, CDR1 is MNHNS and CDR2 is SASEGT. This CDR3 has 14 amino acids. Trimming took 3 bases from V and 2 from J; bases not matched to a gene: 2. Written as DNA, the CDR3 is TGTGCCAGCAGTGACAGGGGGTCCACAGATACGCAGTATTTT. It specifies CASSDRGSTDTQYF.